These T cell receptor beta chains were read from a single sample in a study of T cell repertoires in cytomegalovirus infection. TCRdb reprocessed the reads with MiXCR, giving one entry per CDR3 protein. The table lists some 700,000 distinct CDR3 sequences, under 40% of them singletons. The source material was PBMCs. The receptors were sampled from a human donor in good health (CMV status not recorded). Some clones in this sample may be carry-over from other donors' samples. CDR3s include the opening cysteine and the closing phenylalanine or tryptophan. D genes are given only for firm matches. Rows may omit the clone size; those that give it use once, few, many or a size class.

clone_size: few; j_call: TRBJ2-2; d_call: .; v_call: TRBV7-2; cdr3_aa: CASSFGIDGELFF; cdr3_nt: TGTGCCAGCAGCTTTGGTATTGACGGGGAGCTGTTTTTT
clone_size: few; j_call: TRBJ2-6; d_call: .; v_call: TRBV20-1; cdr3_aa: CSAMDGSGANVLTF; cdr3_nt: TGCAGTGCTATGGACGGGTCTGGGGCCAACGTCCTGACTTTC
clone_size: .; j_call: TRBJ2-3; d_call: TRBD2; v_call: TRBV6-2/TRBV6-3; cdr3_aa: CASSYPLAGGPTDTQYF; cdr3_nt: TGTGCCAGCAGTTACCCGTTGGCGGGGGGACCCACAGATACGCAGTATTTT
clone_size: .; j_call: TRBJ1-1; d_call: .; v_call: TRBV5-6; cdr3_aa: CASTRRRIVSEAFF; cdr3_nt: TGTGCCAGCACGCGCAGGCGGATAGTATCTGAAGCTTTCTTT
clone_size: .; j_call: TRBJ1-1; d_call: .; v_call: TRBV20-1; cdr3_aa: CSANGQQNTEAFF; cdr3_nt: TGCAGTGCTAATGGACAGCAGAACACTGAAGCTTTCTTT
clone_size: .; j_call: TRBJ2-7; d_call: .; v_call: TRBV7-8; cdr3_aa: CASSLGQTLRYEQYF; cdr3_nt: TGTGCCAGCAGCCTTGGACAGACCTTACGCTACGAGCAGTACTTC
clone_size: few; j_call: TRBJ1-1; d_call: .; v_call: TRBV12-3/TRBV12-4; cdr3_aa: CASRLGGADTEAFF; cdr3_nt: TGTGCCAGCAGACTAGGGGGGGCGGACACTGAAGCTTTCTTT
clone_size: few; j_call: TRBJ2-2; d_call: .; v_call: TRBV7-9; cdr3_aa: CASSSLTQGGNTGELFF; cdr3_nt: TGTGCCAGCAGCTCTCTAACTCAGGGGGGGAACACCGGGGAGCTGTTTTTT
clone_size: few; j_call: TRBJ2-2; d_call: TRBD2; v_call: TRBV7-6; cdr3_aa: CASSLGLAGGSNTGELFF; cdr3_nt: TGTGCTAGCAGCTTGGGCCTAGCGGGGGGCTCGAACACCGGGGAGCTGTTTTTT
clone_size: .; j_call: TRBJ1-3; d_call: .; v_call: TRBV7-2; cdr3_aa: CASSFDVSGNTIYF; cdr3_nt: TGTGCCAGCAGCTTTGACGTCTCTGGAAACACCATATATTTT
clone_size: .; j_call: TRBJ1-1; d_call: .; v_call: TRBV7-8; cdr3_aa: CASSALRNTEAFF; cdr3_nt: TGTGCCAGCAGCGCCCTTCGGAACACTGAAGCTTTCTTT
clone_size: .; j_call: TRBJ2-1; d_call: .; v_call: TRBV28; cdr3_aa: CAWARVYNEQFF; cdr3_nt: TGTGCCTGGGCGCGGGTTTACAATGAGCAGTTCTTC
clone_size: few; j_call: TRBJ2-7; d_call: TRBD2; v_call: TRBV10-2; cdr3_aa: CASSVSGASYEQYF; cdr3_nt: TGCGCCAGCAGTGTAAGCGGGGCCTCCTACGAGCAGTACTTC
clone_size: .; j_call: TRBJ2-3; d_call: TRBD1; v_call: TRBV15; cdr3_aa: CATAEVGQGIRLTQYF; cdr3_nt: TGTGCCACCGCCGAGGTGGGACAGGGGATAAGGTTGACGCAGTATTTT
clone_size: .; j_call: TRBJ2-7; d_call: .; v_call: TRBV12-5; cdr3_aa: CASGRGGFHEQYF; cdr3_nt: TGTGCTAGTGGGAGAGGGGGGTTCCACGAGCAGTACTTC
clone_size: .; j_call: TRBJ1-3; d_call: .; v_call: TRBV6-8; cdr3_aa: CASSYSGPGNTIYF; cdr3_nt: TGTGCCAGCAGTTACTCAGGTCCTGGAAACACCATATATTTT
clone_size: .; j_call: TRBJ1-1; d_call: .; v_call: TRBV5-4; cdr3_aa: CASSLAAGPGTEAFF; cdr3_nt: TGTGCCAGCAGCTTGGCAGCGGGGCCGGGGACTGAAGCTTTCTTT
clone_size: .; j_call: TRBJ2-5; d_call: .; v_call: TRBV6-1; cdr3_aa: CAIRRTTAINYPYQETQYF; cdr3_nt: TGTGCCATCAGACGTACGACAGCTATAAACTACCCGTACCAAGAGACCCAGTACTTC
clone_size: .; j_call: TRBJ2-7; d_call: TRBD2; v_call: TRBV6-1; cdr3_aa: CASSPYTLLASSSYEQYF; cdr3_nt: TGTGCCAGCAGTCCTTATACCTTACTAGCGTCGAGCTCCTACGAGCAGTACTTC
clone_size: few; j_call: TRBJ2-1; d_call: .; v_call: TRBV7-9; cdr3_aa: CASSLIRQLNNEQFF; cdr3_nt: TGTGCCAGCAGCTTAATTCGGCAGCTAAACAATGAGCAGTTCTTC
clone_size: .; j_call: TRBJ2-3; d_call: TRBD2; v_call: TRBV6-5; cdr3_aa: CASSYRGTSGIDTQYF; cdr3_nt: TGTGCCAGCAGTTATAGGGGGACTAGCGGTATAGATACGCAGTATTTT
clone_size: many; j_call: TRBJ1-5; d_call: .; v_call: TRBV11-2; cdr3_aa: CASSLKVEQPQHF; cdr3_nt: TGTGCCAGCAGCTTAAAGGTGGAGCAGCCCCAGCATTTT
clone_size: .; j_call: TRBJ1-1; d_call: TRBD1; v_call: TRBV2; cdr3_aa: CASRETGTGPEAFF; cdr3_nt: TGTGCCAGCAGGGAGACAGGGACCGGGCCTGAAGCTTTCTTT
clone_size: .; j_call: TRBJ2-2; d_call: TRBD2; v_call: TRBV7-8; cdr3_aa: CASSLMLAGGMNTGELFF; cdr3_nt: TGTGCCAGCAGCTTGATGTTAGCGGGGGGGATGAACACCGGGGAGCTGTTTTTT
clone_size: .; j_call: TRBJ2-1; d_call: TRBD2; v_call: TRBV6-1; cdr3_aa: CASRELAGGGNEQFF; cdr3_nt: TGTGCCAGCAGGGAACTAGCGGGGGGGGGCAATGAGCAGTTCTTC
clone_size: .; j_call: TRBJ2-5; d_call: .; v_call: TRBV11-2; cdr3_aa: CASSLGAVGGETQYF; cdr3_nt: TGTGCCAGCAGCTTAGGGGCTGTCGGGGGAGAGACCCAGTACTTC
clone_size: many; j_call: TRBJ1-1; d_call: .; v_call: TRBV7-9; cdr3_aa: CASSLGLGGITEAFF; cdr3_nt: TGTGCCAGCAGCTTGGGCTTGGGGGGGATCACTGAAGCTTTCTTT
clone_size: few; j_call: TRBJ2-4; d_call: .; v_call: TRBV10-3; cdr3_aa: CAISDTGSDIQYF; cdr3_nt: TGTGCCATCAGCGATACAGGGTCAGACATTCAGTACTTC
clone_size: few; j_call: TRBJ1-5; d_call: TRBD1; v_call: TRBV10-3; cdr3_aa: CAIGQGVDSQPQHF; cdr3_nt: TGTGCCATCGGCCAGGGGGTGGATAGTCAGCCCCAGCATTTT
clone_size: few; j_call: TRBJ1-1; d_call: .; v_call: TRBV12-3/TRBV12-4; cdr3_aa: CASSFNRGIPDAFF; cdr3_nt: TGTGCCAGCAGTTTCAATCGAGGGATCCCGGATGCTTTCTTT
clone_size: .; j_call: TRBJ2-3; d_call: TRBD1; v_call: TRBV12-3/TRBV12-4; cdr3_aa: CASRVLGQGGADTQYF; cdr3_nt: TGTGCCAGCAGAGTTCTGGGACAGGGAGGTGCAGATACGCAGTATTTT
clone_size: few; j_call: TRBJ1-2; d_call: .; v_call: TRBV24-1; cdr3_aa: CATSASQGQKGYTF; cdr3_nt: TGTGCCACCAGTGCCTCCCAGGGACAAAAGGGCTACACCTTC
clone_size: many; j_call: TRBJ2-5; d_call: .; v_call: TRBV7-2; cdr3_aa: CASSFSGLNQETQYF; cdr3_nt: TGTGCCAGCAGCTTCAGCGGGCTAAACCAAGAGACCCAGTACTTC
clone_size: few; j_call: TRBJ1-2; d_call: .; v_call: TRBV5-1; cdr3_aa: CASSLAGVSDYGYTF; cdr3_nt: TGCGCCAGCAGCTTGGCCGGGGTATCGGACTATGGCTACACCTTC
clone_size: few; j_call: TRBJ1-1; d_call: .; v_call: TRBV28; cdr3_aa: CASSPLDPTDRTEAFF; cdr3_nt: TGTGCCAGCAGTCCCTTAGACCCCACCGATAGGACTGAAGCTTTCTTT
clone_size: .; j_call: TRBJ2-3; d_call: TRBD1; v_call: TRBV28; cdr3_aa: CASSSIGTGAGTDTQYF; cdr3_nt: TGTGCCAGCAGTTCGATAGGGACAGGGGCCGGGACAGATACGCAGTATTTT
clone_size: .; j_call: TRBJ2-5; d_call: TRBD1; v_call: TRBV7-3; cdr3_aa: CASSSRTGRETQYF; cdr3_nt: TGTGCCAGCAGCTCGAGGACAGGGAGGGAGACCCAGTACTTC
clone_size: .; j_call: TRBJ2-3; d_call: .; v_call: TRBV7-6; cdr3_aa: CDSSSRVDTQYF; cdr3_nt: TGTGACAGCAGCTCCAGGGTGGATACGCAGTATTTT
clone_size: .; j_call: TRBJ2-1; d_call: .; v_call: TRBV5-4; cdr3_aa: CASSLGQSRHNEQFF; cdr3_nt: TGTGCCAGCAGCTTGGGCCAGTCCCGGCACAATGAGCAGTTCTTC
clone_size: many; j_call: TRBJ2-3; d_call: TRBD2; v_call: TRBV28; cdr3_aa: CASSLPWTSGRRGTQYF; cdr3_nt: TGTGCCAGCAGTTTACCCTGGACTAGCGGGAGGCGAGGTACGCAGTATTTT
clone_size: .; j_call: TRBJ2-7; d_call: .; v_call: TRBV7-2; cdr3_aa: CASSSPRPDEQYF; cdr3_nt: TGTGCCAGCAGCTCCCCCCGGCCGGACGAGCAGTACTTC
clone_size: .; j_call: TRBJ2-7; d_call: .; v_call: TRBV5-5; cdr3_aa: CASSLEAGASSYEQYF; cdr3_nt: TGTGCCAGCAGCTTGGAAGCCGGGGCGAGCTCCTACGAGCAGTACTTC
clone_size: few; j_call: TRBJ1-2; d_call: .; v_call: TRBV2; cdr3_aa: CASSVLGDYGYTF; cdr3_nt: TGTGCCAGCAGTGTACTGGGGGACTATGGCTACACCTTC
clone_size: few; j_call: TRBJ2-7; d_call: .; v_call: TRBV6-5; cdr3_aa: CASSSSPGVYEQYF; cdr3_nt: TGTGCCAGCAGTTCTTCACCCGGGGTGTACGAGCAGTACTTC
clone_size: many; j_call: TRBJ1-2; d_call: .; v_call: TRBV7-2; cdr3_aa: CASSLFQGPGYTF; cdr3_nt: TGTGCCAGCAGCTTATTTCAGGGGCCCGGCTACACCTTC
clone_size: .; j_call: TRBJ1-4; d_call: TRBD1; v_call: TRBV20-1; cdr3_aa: CSARLTGSDEKLFF; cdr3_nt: TGCAGTGCTAGACTGACAGGGAGTGATGAAAAACTGTTTTTT
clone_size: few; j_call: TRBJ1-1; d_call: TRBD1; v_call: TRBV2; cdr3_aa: CASSVQQGAEAFF; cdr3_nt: TGTGCCAGCAGTGTGCAACAGGGGGCTGAAGCTTTCTTT
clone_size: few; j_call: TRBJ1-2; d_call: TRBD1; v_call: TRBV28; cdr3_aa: CASSRRTGRVGYTF; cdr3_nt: TGTGCCAGCAGTCGGAGGACAGGGCGGGTTGGCTACACCTTC
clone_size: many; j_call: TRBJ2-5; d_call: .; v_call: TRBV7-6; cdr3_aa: CASSRNPRGAAETQYF; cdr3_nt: TGTGCCAGCAGCCGCAACCCCCGGGGGGCGGCAGAGACCCAGTACTTC
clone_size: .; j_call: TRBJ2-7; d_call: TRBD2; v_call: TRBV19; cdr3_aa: CASSNRGRGDPPSYEQYF; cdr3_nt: TGTGCCAGTAGTAACCGGGGGCGGGGGGACCCTCCTTCCTACGAGCAGTACTTC
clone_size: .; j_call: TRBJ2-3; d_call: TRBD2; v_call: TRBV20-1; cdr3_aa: CSAVLAGGPTDTQYF; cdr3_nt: TGCAGTGCGGTGCTAGCGGGAGGGCCAACAGATACGCAGTATTTT
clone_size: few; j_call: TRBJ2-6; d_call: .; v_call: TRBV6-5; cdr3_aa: CASSNPISGANVLTF; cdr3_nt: TGTGCCAGCAGTAACCCAATCTCTGGGGCCAACGTCCTGACTTTC
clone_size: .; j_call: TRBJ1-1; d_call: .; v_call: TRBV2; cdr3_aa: CASSVSGLGLGTEAFF; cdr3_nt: TGTGCCAGCAGTGTTTCTGGTCTGGGGTTGGGAACTGAAGCTTTCTTT